This T cell receptor beta chain was documented in a study of blood T cell repertoires in COVID-19. Turning to the study itself: The samples span acute and convalescent COVID-19 from the United States, Italy and Spain.

Libraries were prepared by immunoSEQ multiplex PCR; TCRdb keeps only in-frame clonotypes and omits some of them. This table holds almost 500,000 clones, 88% found once. This clone was counted once. Study members were between about 18 and 95 years old and lived in around 24 US regions. This sequence originates from a woman aged 55-75 years who had recovered from COVID-19. The sample taken for sequencing was PBMCs or T cells enriched from blood (not recorded which).

For the CDR3, the DNA is TGTGCCAGCAGCCAAGCAGGGGGAAACACTGAAGCTTTCTTT. Its translation: CASSQAGGNTEAFF. The chain carries TRBV5-8 and TRBJ1-1, with TRBD1 identical over 7 bases. The CDR3 spans 14 residues. Germline lookup yields CDR1 SGHTS and CDR2 YDEGEE. With V trimmed by 4 bases and J by 2 bases, 5 bases remained unmatched.